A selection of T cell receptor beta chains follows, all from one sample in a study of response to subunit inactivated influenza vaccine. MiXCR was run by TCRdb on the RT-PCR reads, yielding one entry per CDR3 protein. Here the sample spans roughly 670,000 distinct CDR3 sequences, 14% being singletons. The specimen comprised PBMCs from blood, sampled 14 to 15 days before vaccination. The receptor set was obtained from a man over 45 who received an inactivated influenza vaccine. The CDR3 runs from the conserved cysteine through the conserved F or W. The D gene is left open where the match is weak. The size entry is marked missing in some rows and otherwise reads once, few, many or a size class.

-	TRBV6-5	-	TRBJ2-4	CASSYSLASGIQYF	TGTGCCAGCAGTTACTCTTTAGCGTCAGGCATTCAGTACTTC
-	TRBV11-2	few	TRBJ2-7	CASSPSSDTYEQYF	TGTGCCAGCAGCCCAAGCTCGGATACCTACGAGCAGTACTTC
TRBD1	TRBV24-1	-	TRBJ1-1	CATSDLPDDRGPVNTEAFF	TGTGCCACCAGTGATTTGCCAGATGACAGGGGGCCCGTGAACACTGAAGCTTTCTTT
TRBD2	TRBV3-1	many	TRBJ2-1	CASSQAAGKHLGNEQFF	TGTGCCAGCAGCCAAGCAGCGGGAAAGCACTTAGGCAATGAGCAGTTCTTC
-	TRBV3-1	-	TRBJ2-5	CASSQVSGRETQYF	TGTGCCAGCAGCCAAGTATCCGGGAGAGAGACCCAGTACTTC
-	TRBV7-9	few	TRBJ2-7	CASSLFTTESSYEQYF	TGTGCCAGCAGCTTATTTACGACCGAGAGCTCCTACGAGCAGTACTTC
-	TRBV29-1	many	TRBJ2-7	CSVEGTGGSEQYF	TGCAGCGTCGAGGGGACCGGGGGATCCGAGCAGTACTTC
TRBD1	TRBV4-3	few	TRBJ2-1	CASSQDSGTQGWYNEQFF	TGCGCCAGCAGCCAAGATTCGGGAACACAGGGGTGGTACAATGAGCAGTTCTTC
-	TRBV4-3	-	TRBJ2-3	CASSQEPSISSTDTQYF	TGCGCCAGCAGCCAAGAACCTTCCATTTCGAGCACAGATACGCAGTATTTT
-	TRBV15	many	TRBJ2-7	CATSRDSVTGTYEQYF	TGTGCCACCAGCAGAGATAGTGTAACAGGTACCTACGAGCAGTACTTC
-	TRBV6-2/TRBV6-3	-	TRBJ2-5	CASSTRFGGLRETQYF	TGTGCCAGCAGTACCAGGTTTGGGGGACTCCGAGAGACCCAGTACTTC
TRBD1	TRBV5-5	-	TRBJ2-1	CASSRTGASSYNEQFF	TGTGCCAGCAGCCGAACAGGGGCCTCCTCCTACAATGAGCAGTTCTTC
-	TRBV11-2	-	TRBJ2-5	CASSQAVCGAPTQETQYF	TGTGCCAGCAGCCAAGCAGTTTGCGGGGCACCCACCCAAGAGACCCAGTACTTC
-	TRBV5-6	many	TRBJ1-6	CASSPGGRLSGSPLHF	TGTGCCAGCAGTCCAGGTGGCAGACTATCCGGCTCACCCCTCCACTTT
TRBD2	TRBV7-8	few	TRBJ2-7	CASSLVAGGLQYF	TGTGCCAGCAGCTTAGTTGCGGGGGGCCTGCAGTACTTC
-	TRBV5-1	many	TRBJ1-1	CASSLGGSMNTEAFF	TGCGCCAGCAGCTTGGGGGGCTCCATGAACACTGAAGCTTTCTTT
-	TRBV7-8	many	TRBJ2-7	CASSSNGANPYEQYF	TGTGCCAGCAGCTCGAACGGGGCCAACCCCTACGAGCAGTACTTC
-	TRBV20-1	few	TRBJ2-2	CSAGRGPRNTGELFF	TGCAGTGCGGGAAGAGGGCCCCGAAACACCGGGGAGCTGTTTTTT
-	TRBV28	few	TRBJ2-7	CASSPPGTVDLLQYF	TGTGCCAGCAGTCCACCCGGGACGGTGGACTTATTGCAGTACTTC
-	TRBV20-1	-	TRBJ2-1	CSARSRSGSSYNEQFF	TGCAGTGCTAGATCCCGTAGCGGCAGCTCCTACAATGAGCAGTTCTTC
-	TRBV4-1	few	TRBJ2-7	CASSQDGAGTPYEQYF	TGCGCCAGCAGCCAAGATGGGGCGGGGACCCCCTACGAGCAGTACTTC
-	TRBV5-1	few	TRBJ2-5	CASSLGSQGETQYF	TGCGCCAGCAGCTTGGGATCCCAGGGAGAGACCCAGTACTTC
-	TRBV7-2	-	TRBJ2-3	CASRSGRAGDTQYF	TGTGCCAGCAGGTCAGGGAGAGCGGGAGATACGCAGTATTTT
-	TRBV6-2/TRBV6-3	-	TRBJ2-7	CASSYSGRGAIHEQYF	TGTGCCAGCAGTTACTCGGGGCGGGGCGCGATACACGAGCAGTACTTC
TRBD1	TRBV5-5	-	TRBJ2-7	CASSRGGQGRYEQYF	TGTGCCAGCAGCCGGGGAGGACAGGGACGGTACGAGCAGTACTTC
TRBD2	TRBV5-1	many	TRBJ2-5	CASSRDVIAGGQETQYF	TGCGCCAGCAGCCGAGACGTAATAGCGGGAGGCCAAGAGACCCAGTACTTC
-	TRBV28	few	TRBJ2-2	CASSSPYTGELFF	TGTGCCAGCAGTTCCCCCTACACCGGGGAGCTGTTTTTT
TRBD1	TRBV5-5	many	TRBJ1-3	CASSLYAGTGWDTIYF	TGTGCCAGCAGCTTGTATGCCGGGACAGGGTGGGACACCATATATTTT
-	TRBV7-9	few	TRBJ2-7	CASRGQGGHEQYF	TGTGCCAGTCGGGGGCAGGGCGGCCACGAGCAGTACTTC
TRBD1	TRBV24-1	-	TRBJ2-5	CATSDRDRNAQETQYF	TGTGCCACCAGTGATAGGGACAGAAACGCGCAAGAGACCCAGTACTTC
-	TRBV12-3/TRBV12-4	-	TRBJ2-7	CASSLGTNTYEQYF	TGTGCCAGCAGTTTAGGGACAAACACCTACGAGCAGTACTTC
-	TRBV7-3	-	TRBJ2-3	CASSHTSTDTQYF	TGTGCCAGCTCCCATACTAGCACAGATACGCAGTATTTT
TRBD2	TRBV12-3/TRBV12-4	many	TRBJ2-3	CASSLRLGLAGSDTQYF	TGTGCCAGCAGTTTAAGATTAGGACTAGCGGGGTCAGATACGCAGTATTTT
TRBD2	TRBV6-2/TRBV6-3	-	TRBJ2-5	CASTGAGGHRWTQYF	TGTGCCAGCACCGGGGCGGGGGGACATCGGTGGACCCAGTACTTC
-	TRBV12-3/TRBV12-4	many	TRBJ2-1	CASSLQGPGNNEQFF	TGTGCCAGCAGTTTACAGGGCCCGGGAAACAATGAGCAGTTCTTC
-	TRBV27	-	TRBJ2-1	CASSLLGWKGSYNEQFF	TGTGCCAGCAGTTTATTAGGCTGGAAAGGGTCCTACAATGAGCAGTTCTTC
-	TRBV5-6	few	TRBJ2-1	CASRGAGGSDEQFF	TGTGCCAGCAGGGGAGCCGGGGGAAGCGATGAGCAGTTCTTC
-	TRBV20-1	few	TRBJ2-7	CSVTGSSYEQYF	TGCAGTGTTACCGGTAGCTCCTACGAGCAGTACTTC
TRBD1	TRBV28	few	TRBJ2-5	CASSLSFGQGIKETQYF	TGTGCCAGCAGTTTAAGTTTCGGACAGGGCATCAAAGAGACCCAGTACTTC
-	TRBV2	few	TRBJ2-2	CASSVKNTGELFF	TGTGCCAGCAGTGTTAAGAACACCGGGGAGCTGTTTTTT
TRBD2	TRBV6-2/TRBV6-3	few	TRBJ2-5	CASSYRLAGDNQETQYF	TGTGCCAGCAGTTATCGACTAGCGGGGGATAACCAAGAGACCCAGTACTTC
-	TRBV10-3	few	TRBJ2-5	CAISESDSSFETQYF	TGTGCCATCAGTGAGTCGGACAGTTCCTTTGAGACCCAGTACTTC
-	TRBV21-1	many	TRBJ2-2	CASSKDKRGGTGELFF	TGTGCCAGCAGCAAAGATAAGCGGGGGGGCACCGGGGAGCTGTTTTTT
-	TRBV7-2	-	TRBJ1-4	CASSNHGANEKLFF	TGTGCCAGCAGCAACCACGGAGCTAATGAAAAACTGTTTTTT
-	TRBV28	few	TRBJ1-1	CASSLIPSTDLNTEAFF	TGTGCCAGCAGTTTAATCCCTTCGACAGACCTGAACACTGAAGCTTTCTTT
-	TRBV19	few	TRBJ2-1	CASRGPNSYNEQFF	TGTGCCAGTAGGGGTCCAAACTCCTACAATGAGCAGTTCTTC
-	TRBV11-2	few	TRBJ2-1	CASSLGQTLSYNEQFF	TGTGCCAGCAGCTTAGGACAGACCCTCTCCTACAATGAGCAGTTCTTC
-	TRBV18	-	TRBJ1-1	CASSPPTLPEAFF	TGTGCCAGCTCACCACCCACCCTCCCTGAAGCTTTCTTT